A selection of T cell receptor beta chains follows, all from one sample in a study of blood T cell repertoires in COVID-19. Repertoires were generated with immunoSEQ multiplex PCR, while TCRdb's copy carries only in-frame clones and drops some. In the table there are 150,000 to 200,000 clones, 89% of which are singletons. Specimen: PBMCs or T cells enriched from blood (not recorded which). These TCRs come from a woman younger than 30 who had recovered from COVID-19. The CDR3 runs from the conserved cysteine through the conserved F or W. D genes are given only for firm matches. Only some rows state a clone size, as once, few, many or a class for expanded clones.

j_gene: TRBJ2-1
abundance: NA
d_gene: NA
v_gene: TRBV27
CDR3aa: CASTNTGYNEQFF
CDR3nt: TGTGCCAGCACGAACACGGGGTACAATGAGCAGTTCTTC

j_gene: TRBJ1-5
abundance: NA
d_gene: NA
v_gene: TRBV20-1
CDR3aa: CSASGGTLSNQPQHF
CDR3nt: TGCAGTGCTAGTGGTGGGACACTGAGCAATCAGCCCCAGCATTTT

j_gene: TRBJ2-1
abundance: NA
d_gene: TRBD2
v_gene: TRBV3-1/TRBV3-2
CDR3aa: CASSQERGLAANEQFF
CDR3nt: TGTGCCAGCAGCCAAGAAAGGGGACTAGCTGCCAATGAGCAGTTCTTC

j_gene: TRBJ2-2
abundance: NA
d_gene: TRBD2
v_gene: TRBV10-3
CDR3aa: CAISKGLAGQQNTGELFF
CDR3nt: TGTGCCATCAGTAAGGGACTAGCGGGACAACAGAACACCGGGGAGCTGTTTTTT

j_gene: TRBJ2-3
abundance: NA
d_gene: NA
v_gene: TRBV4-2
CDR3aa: CASSQPTTRLEVTYTQYF
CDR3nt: TGTGCCAGCAGCCAACCGACAACTAGACTAGAAGTTACTTATACGCAGTATTTT

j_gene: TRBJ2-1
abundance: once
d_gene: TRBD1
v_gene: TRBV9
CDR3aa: CASSVVPGQGRDEQFF
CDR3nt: TGTGCCAGCAGCGTAGTACCGGGACAGGGGAGGGATGAGCAGTTCTTC

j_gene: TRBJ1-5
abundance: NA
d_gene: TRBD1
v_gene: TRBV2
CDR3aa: CASSDPTGPSNQPQHF
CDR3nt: TGTGCCAGCAGTGACCCGACAGGGCCCAGCAATCAGCCCCAGCATTTT

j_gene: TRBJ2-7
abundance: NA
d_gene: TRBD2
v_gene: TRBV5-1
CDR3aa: CASSLIGGAQYEQYF
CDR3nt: TGCGCCAGCAGCTTGATCGGGGGGGCGCAATACGAGCAGTACTTC

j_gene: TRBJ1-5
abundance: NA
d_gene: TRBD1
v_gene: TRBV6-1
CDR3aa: CASSEPGDSSASPQHF
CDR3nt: TGTGCCAGCAGTGAACCCGGGGACAGCTCCGCGAGCCCCCAGCATTTT

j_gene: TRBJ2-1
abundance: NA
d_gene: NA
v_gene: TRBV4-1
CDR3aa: CASSPAADRGYNEQFF
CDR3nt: TGCGCCAGCAGCCCCGCAGCGGACAGAGGTTACAATGAGCAGTTCTTC

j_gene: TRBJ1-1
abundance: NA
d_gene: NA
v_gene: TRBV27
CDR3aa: CASSLGRDTNTEAFF
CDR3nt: TGTGCCAGCAGTTTAGGACGGGACACCAACACTGAAGCTTTCTTT

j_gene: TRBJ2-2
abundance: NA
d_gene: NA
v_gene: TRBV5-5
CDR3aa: CASSGRGPGELFF
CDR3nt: TGTGCCAGCAGCGGCAGGGGACCCGGGGAGCTGTTTTTT

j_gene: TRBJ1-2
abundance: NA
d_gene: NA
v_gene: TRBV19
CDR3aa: CASSIGASGVQGYTF
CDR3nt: TGTGCCAGTAGTATCGGGGCTTCAGGGGTACAGGGCTACACCTTC

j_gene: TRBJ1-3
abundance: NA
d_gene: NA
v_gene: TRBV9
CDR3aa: CASSRGQASGNTIYF
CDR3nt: TGTGCCAGCAGCCGTGGACAAGCCTCTGGAAACACCATATATTTT

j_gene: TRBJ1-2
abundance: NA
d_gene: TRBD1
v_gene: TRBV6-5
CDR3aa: CASRDSLYGYTF
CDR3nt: TGTGCCAGTCGGGACAGCCTCTATGGCTACACCTTC

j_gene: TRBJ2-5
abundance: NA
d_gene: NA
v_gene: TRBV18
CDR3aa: CASSPPNGLMSQYF
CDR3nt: TGTGCCAGCTCACCACCGAACGGACTAATGTCCCAGTACTTC

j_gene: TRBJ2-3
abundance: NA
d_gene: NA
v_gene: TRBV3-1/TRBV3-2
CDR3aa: CASSLRGSNTQYF
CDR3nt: TGTGCCAGCAGCCTCAGAGGTAGTAATACGCAGTATTTT

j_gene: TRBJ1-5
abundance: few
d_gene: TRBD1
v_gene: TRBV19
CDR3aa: CASKQPGQGSNQPQHF
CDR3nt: TGTGCCAGTAAACAACCGGGACAGGGGAGTAATCAGCCCCAGCATTTT

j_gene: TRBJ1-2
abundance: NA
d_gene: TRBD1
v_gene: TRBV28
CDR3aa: CASSIGTGANYGYTF
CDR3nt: TGTGCCAGCAGTATAGGGACAGGGGCTAACTATGGCTACACCTTC

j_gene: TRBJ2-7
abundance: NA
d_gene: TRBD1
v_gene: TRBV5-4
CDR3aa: CASSGSRTGVYEQYF
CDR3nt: TGTGCCAGCAGCGGTTCCCGAACAGGGGTCTACGAGCAGTACTTC

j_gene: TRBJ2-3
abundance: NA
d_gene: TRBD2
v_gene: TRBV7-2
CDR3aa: CASSPRTSGRSTDTQYF
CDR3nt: TGTGCCAGCAGCCCGAGGACTAGCGGGAGGAGCACAGATACGCAGTATTTT

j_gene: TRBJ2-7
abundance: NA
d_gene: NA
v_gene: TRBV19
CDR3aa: CASSIAAGKSYEQYF
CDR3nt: TGTGCCAGTAGTATAGCGGCAGGGAAATCCTACGAGCAGTACTTC